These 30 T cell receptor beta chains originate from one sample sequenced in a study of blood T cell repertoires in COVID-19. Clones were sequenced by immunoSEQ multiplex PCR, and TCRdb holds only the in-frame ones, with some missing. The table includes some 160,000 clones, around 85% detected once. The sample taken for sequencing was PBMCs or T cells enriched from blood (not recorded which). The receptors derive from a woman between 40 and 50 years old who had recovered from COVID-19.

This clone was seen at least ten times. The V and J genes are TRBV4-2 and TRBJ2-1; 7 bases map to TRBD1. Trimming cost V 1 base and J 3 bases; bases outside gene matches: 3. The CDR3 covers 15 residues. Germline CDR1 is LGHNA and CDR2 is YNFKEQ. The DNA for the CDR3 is TGTGCCAGCAGCCAAGTGACAGGGCTCTACAATGAGCAGTTCTTC. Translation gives CASSQVTGLYNEQFF.

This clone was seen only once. The CDR3 DNA sequence: TGTGCCAGCAGAAGGACAGGGGGCGAGCAGTACTTC. Translated: CASRRTGGEQYF. The chain has TRBV12-3 or TRBV12-4 and TRBJ2-7; 10 bases are a match to TRBD1. Losses at the gene ends were 6 bases for V and 6 bases for J; bases not matched to a gene: 2. The CDR3 sequence is 12 residues long.

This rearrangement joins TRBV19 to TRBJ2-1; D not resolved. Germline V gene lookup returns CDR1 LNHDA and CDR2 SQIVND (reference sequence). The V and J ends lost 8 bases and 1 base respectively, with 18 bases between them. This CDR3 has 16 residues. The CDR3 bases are TGTGCCAGTCAATTAACGCTCTATAGTTCCTACAATGAGCAGTTCTTC. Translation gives CASQLTLYSSYNEQFF.

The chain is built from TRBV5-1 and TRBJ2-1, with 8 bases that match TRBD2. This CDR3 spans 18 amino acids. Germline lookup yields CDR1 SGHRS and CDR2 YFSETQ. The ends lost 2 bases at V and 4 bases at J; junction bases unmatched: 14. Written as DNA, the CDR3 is TGCGCCAGCAGCTTCCCCGCCCTGGGACTAGATTCTTACAATGAGCAGTTCTTC. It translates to CASSFPALGLDSYNEQFF.

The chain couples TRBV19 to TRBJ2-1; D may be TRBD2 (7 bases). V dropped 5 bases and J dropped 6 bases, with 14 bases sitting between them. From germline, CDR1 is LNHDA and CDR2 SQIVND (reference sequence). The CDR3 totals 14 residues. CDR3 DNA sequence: TGTGCCAGTAGTGGGGGGAGGGGGACCAATGAGCAGTTCTTC. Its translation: CASSGGRGTNEQFF.

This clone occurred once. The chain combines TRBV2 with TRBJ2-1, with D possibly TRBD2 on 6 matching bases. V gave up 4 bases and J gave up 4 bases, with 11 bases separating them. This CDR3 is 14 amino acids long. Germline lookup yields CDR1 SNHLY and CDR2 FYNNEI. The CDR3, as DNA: TGTGCCAGCAGTGCCAGACTAGGGTACAATGAGCAGTTCTTC. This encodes CASSARLGYNEQFF.

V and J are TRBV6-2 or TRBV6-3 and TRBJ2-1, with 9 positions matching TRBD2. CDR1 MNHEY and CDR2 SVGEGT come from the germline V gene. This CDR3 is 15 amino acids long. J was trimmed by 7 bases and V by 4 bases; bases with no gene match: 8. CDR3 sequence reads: CASSSPPSGTNEQFF. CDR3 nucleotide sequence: TGTGCCAGCAGTTCTCCCCCTAGCGGGACGAATGAGCAGTTCTTC.

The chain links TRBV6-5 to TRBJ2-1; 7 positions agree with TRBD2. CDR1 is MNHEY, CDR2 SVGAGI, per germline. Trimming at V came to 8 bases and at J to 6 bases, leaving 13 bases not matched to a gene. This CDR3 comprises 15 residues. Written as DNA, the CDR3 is TGTGCCAGCGGGGGGGGGTTCCACCCATTCAATGAGCAGTTCTTC. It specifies CASGGGFHPFNEQFF.

In nucleotides, the CDR3 is TGTGCCAGCAGCCTTGCGACAGGCTTGAACACTGAAGCTTTCTTT. Its protein product is CASSLATGLNTEAFF. The chain carries TRBV3-1 (or the pseudogene TRBV3-2) and TRBJ1-1; D is perhaps TRBD1 (6 bases). Germline CDR1 and CDR2: LGHDT and YNNKEL (reference sequence). V was shortened by 4 bases and J by 0 bases, with 12 bases between the two germline ends. This CDR3 is built from 15 residues.

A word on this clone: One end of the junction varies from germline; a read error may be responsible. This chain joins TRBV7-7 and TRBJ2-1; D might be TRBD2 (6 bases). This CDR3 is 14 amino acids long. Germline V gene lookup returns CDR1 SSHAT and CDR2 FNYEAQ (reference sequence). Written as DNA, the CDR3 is TGTGCTAGCAGCTTAGCTGGGAGGAACAATGAGCAGTTCTTC. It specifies CASSLAGRNNEQFF.

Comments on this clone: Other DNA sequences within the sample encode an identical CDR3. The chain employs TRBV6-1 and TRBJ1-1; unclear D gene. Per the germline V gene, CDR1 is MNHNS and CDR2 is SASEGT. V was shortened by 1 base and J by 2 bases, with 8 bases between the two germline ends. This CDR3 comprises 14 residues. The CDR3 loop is CASSEGGLNTEAFF. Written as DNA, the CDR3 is TGTGCCAGCAGTGAAGGCGGGTTAAACACTGAAGCTTTCTTT.

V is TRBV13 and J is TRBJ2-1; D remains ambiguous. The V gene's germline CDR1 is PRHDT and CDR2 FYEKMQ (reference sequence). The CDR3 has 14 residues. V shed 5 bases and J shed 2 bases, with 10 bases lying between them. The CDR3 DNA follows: TGTGCCAGCAGCCTCTCGAGAGCCTACAATGAGCAGTTCTTC. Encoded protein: CASSLSRAYNEQFF.

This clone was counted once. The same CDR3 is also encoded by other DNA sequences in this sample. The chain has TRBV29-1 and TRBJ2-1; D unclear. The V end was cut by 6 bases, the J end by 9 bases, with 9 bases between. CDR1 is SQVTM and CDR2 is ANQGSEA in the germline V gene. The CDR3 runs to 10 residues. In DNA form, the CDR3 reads TGCAGCGTGGGCGGAGCTGAGCAGTTCTTC. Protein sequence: CSVGGAEQFF.

The DNA of the CDR3 is TGTGCCAGCAGCCTCCGGGACTTGGGCTCCTACGAGCAGTACTTC. Translated, it gives CASSLRDLGSYEQYF. The rearrangement joins TRBV4-2 to TRBJ2-7, with a weak D call TRBD2 (6 bases). This CDR3 region has 15 residues. Germline V gene data show CDR1 as LGHNA and CDR2 as YNFKEQ. The ends were cut back, 4 bases at V and 0 bases at J, with 13 bases in the middle.

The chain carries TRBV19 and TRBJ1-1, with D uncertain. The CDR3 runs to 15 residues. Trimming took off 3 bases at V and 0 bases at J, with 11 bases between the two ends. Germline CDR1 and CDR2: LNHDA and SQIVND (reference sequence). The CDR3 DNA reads TGTGCCAGTAGTATTTCGGTACAGTTGAACACTGAAGCTTTCTTT. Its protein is CASSISVQLNTEAFF.

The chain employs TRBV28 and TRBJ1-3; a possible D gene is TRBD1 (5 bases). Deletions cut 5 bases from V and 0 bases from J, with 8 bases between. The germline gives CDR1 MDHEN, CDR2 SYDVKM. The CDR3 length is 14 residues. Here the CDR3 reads CASSPGVSGNTIYF. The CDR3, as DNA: TGTGCCAGCAGTCCGGGGGTCTCTGGAAACACCATATATTTT.

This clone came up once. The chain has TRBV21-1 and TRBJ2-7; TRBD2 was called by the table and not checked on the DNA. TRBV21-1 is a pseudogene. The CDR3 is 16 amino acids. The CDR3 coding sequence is TGTGCCAGCAGCATCGGGACTAGCGGGTTGAACTACGAGCAGTACTTC. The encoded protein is CASSIGTSGLNYEQYF.

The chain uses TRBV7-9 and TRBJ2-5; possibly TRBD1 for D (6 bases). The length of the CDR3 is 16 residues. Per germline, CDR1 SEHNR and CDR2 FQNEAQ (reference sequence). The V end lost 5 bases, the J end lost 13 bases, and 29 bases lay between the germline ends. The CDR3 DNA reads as TGTGCCAGCAGCAGGTCCATTGGGGGCAACCACTCGTTATCGTACTTC. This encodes CASSRSIGGNHSLSYF.

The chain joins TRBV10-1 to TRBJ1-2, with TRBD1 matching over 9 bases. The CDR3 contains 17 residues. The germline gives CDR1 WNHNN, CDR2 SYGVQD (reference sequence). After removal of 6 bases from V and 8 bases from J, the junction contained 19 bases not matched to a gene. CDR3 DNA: TGCGCCAGCAGGCTTAAACACGACGGGACAGGGATTCGCGGCTACACCTTC. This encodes CASRLKHDGTGIRGYTF.

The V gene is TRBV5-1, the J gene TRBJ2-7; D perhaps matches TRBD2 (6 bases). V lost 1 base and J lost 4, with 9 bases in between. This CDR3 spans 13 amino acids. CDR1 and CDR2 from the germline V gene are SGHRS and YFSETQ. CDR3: CASSLFGGYEQYF. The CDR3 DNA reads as TGCGCCAGCAGCTTGTTCGGAGGGTACGAGCAGTACTTC. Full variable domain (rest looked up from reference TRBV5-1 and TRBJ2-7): KAGVTQTPRYLIKTRGQQVTLSCSPISGHRSVSWYQQTPGQGLQFLFEYFSETQRNKGNFPGRFSGRQFSNSRSEMNVSTLELGDSALYLCASSLFGGYEQYFGPGTRLTVT.

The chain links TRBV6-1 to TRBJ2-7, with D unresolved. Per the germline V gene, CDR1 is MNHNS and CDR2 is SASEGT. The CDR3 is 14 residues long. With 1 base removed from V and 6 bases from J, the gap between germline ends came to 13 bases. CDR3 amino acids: CASSEGQVVSEQYF. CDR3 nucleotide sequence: TGTGCCAGCAGTGAAGGGCAGGTGGTGAGCGAGCAGTACTTC.

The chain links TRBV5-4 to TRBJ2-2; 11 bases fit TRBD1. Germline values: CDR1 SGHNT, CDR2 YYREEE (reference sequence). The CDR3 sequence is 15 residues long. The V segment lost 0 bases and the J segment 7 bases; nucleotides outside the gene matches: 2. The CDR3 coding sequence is TGTGCCAGCAGCTTGGGGACAGGGGGCGGCGGGGAGCTGTTTTTT. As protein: CASSLGTGGGGELFF.

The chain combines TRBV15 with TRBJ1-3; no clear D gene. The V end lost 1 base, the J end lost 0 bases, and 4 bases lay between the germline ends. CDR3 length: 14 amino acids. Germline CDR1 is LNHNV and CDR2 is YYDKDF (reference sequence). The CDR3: CATSRASSGNTIYF. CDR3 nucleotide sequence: TGTGCCACCAGCAGAGCTAGCTCTGGAAACACCATATATTTT.

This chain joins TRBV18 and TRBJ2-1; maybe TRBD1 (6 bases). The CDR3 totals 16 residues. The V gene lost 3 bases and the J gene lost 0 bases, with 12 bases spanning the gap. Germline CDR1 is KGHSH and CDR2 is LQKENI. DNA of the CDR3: TGTGCCAGCTCACCTCGACAGGCCAGCTCCTACAATGAGCAGTTCTTC. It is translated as CASSPRQASSYNEQFF.

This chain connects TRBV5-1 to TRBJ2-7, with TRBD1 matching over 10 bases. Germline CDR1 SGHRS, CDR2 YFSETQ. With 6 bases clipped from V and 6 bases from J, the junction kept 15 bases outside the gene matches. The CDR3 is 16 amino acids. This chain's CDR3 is CASIPSPGQGSSEQYF. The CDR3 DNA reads TGCGCCAGCATCCCGTCTCCGGGACAGGGGTCGAGCGAGCAGTACTTC.

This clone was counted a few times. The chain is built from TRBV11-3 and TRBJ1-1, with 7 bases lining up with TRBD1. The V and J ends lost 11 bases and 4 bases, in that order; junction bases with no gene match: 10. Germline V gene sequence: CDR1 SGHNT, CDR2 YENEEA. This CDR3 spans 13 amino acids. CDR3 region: CAGTATRGTEAFF. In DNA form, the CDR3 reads TGTGCCGGGACAGCGACCAGGGGCACTGAAGCTTTCTTT.

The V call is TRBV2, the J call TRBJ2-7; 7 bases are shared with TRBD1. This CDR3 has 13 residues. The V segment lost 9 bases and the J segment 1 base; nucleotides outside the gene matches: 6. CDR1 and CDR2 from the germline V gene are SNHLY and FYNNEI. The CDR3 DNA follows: TGTGCCAGTCGACAGGGAGAGTCCTACGAGCAGTACTTC. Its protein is CASRQGESYEQYF.

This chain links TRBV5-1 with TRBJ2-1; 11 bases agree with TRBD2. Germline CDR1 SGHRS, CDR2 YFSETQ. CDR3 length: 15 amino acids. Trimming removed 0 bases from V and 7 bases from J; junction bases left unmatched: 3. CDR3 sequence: CASSLELAGENEQFF. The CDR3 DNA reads TGCGCCAGCAGCTTGGAACTAGCGGGAGAAAATGAGCAGTTCTTC.

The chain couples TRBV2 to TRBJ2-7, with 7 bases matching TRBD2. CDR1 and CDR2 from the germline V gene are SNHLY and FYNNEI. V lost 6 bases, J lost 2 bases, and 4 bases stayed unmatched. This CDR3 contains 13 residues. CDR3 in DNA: TGTGCCAGCAGGTCTAGCGGCCCCTACGAGCAGTACTTC. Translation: CASRSSGPYEQYF.

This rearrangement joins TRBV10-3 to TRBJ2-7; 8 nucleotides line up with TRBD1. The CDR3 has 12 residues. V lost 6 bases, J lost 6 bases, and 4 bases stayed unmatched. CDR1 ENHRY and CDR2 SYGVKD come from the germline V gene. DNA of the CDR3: TGTGCCATCAGCGAGACAGGGGCCGAGCAGTACTTC. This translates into CAISETGAEQYF.